This passage covers 13 T cell receptor beta chains from one sample sequenced in a study of glioma-infiltrating T cells after dendritic cell vaccination. Libraries were prepared by immunoSEQ multiplex PCR; TCRdb keeps only in-frame clonotypes and omits some of them. The table includes fewer than 110,000 clones, approximately 80% detected once. The sample here was blood, taken before dendritic cell vaccination. These receptors were obtained from a human donor with glioblastoma.

The chain uses TRBV5-5 and TRBJ2-2; 7 bases map to TRBD1. The CDR3 runs to 15 residues. Germline values: CDR1 SGHKS, CDR2 YYEKEE (reference sequence). The junction had 7 bases not matched to a gene; V was cut back by 5 bases and J by 3 bases. The CDR3: CASRIQGFDTGELFF. The CDR3 DNA sequence: TGTGCCAGCAGGATACAGGGGTTCGACACCGGGGAGCTGTTTTTT.

The rearrangement joins TRBV25-1 to TRBJ2-5; TRBD2 matches at 12 bases. The germline V gene has CDR1 MGHDK and CDR2 SYGVNS. The CDR3 is 16 residues long. V lost 3 bases and J lost 4; bases outside the gene matches: 6. CDR3 sequence reads: CASSEQLAGGRETQYF. The CDR3 DNA reads TGTGCCAGCAGTGAGCAACTAGCGGGGGGTAGAGAGACCCAGTACTTC.

The rearrangement uses TRBV9 and TRBJ2-3; 9 bases map to TRBD2. V trimming: 1 base; J trimming: 6 bases; junction bases outside the gene matches: 0. CDR3 length: 13 amino acids. Germline V lookup: CDR1 SGDLS, CDR2 YYNGEE. DNA of the CDR3: TGTGCCAGCAGCGTACTAGCGGGGGATACGCAGTATTTT. It encodes CASSVLAGDTQYF.

The chain carries TRBV4-1 and TRBJ2-3; 7 nucleotides match TRBD2. Germline values: CDR1 MGHRA, CDR2 YSYEKL. The CDR3 is 14 residues long. V dropped 3 bases and J dropped 4; count of bases not matched to a gene: 4. CDR3 coding DNA: TGCGCCAGCAGCCAGGCACTAGCGCCAGATACGCAGTATTTT. This gives the protein CASSQALAPDTQYF.

The chain recombines TRBV10-3 with TRBJ1-1; D unresolved. This CDR3 region has 17 residues. V lost 4 bases to trimming and J lost 1 base, with 19 bases between them. The germline gives CDR1 ENHRY, CDR2 SYGVKD. The CDR3 sequence is CAISAGTAGVGNTEAFF. CDR3 nucleotides: TGTGCCATCAGTGCCGGAACGGCCGGGGTCGGGAACACTGAAGCTTTCTTT.

The J gene is TRBJ1-4, the V gene TRBV19; D gene unclear. CDR1 is LNHDA and CDR2 is SQIVND in the germline V gene (reference sequence). The ends were cut back, 4 bases at V and 0 bases at J, with 9 bases in the middle. CDR3 size: 15 residues. Here the CDR3 reads CASSSLGATNEKLFF. Written as DNA, the CDR3 is TGTGCCAGTAGTAGTCTAGGTGCAACTAATGAAAAACTGTTTTTT.

The rearrangement uses TRBV7-9 and TRBJ2-5; D call uncertain. Germline V gene lookup returns CDR1 SEHNR and CDR2 FQNEAQ (reference sequence). V lost 6 bases, J lost 5 bases, and 4 bases lay in between. The CDR3 consists of 10 residues. CDR3 protein: CASSIETQYF. Here the CDR3 DNA reads TGTGCCAGCAGTATCGAGACCCAGTACTTC.

The chain joins TRBV29-1 to TRBJ2-7, with D perhaps TRBD1 (6 bases). The CDR3 loop spans 16 amino acids. Per the germline V gene, CDR1 is SQVTM and CDR2 is ANQGSEA. Trimming shortened V by 7 bases and J by 2 bases, and 24 bases separated the two germline ends. The CDR3 protein is CSDPGQQTLLPYEQYF. The CDR3 nucleotides read TGCAGCGACCCCGGACAGCAAACCCTATTACCCTACGAGCAGTACTTC.

The V and J genes are TRBV6-5 and TRBJ1-5; TRBD1 might be the D (6 bases). Germline V lookup: CDR1 MNHEY, CDR2 SVGAGI. The CDR3 covers 13 residues. V shed 4 bases and J shed 9 bases, with 13 bases lying between them. The DNA for the CDR3 is TGTGCCAGCAGTTCACAGGGTTGGGCGCCCCAGCATTTT. This gives the protein CASSSQGWAPQHF.

The chain employs TRBV10-2 and TRBJ2-7; D remains ambiguous. The CDR3 extends over 15 amino acids. Between the trimmed V and J ends, which lost 3 bases and 1 base, there was a span of 13 bases. The V gene's germline CDR1 is WSHSY and CDR2 SAAADI. CDR3 nucleotide sequence: TGCGCCAGCAGTGAAAATACGGTACTATCCTACGAGCAGTACTTC. Translation: CASSENTVLSYEQYF.

The V gene is TRBV11-2, the J gene TRBJ1-4; D uncertain. The CDR3 consists of 16 residues. V lost 5 bases to trimming and J lost 0 bases, with 13 bases between them. In germline, CDR1 is SGHAT, CDR2 FQNNGV. The CDR3 sequence is CASSPLDIATNEKLFF. In DNA, the CDR3 is TGTGCCAGCAGCCCGCTCGACATTGCAACTAATGAAAAACTGTTTTTT.

This CDR3 reads CASSLLDRGYNEQFF. The CDR3 nucleotides read TGTGCCAGCAGTTTATTGGATCGAGGCTACAATGAGCAGTTCTTC. This chain links TRBV27 with TRBJ2-1; D is undetermined. The V and J ends lost 1 base and 3 bases respectively, with 10 bases between them. The CDR3 runs 15 residues. Germline CDR1 MNHEY, CDR2 SMNVEV (reference sequence).

The V and J genes are TRBV7-2 and TRBJ1-2; D is uncertain. Germline assignment: CDR1 SGHTA and CDR2 FQGNSA. The CDR3 extends over 14 amino acids. V was pared by 5 bases and J by 1 base, with 11 bases between. The CDR3 loop is CASSPRGINYGYTF. In DNA, the CDR3 is TGTGCCAGCAGCCCGAGAGGGATTAACTATGGCTACACCTTC.